The 21 T cell receptor beta chains in this list originate from one sample, sequenced in a study of blood T cell dynamics during melanoma immunotherapy. Assay used: immunoSEQ multiplex PCR; TCRdb lists only in-frame clones, some missing. The data show 8,000 to 9,000 clones, around 90% seen once. As to time point: week 3, after first cycle of checkpoint inhibitor. The sequences come from blood, collected from a patient treated with checkpoint blockade. The source of these receptors is a human donor with melanoma.

V usage is TRBV11-2 and J usage is TRBJ2-7, with D unresolved. The CDR3 extends over 13 amino acids. Germline V gives CDR1 SGHAT, CDR2 FQNNGV. Trimming pared 3 bases from V and 2 bases from J, leaving 8 bases between. The CDR3 here is CASSLPRTYEQYF. For the CDR3, the DNA is TGTGCCAGCAGCTTGCCCCGGACCTACGAGCAGTACTTC.

The chain employs TRBV7-8 and TRBJ1-1, with D maybe TRBD1 (5 bases). V lost 6 bases and J 1 base, leaving 9 bases between the germline ends. Germline-derived CDR1 and CDR2 are SGHVS and FQNEAQ. This CDR3 is 13 amino acids long. The CDR3 DNA sequence: TGTGCCAGCAGTCCGAGGGGGAACACTGAAGCTTTCTTT. Residues: CASSPRGNTEAFF. The variable domain in full, completed from reference TRBV7-8 and TRBJ1-1, reads GAGVSQSPRYKVAKRGQDVALRCDPISGHVSLFWYQQALGQGPEFLTYFQNEAQLDKSGLPSDRFFAERPEGSVSTLKIQRTQQEDSAVYLCASSPRGNTEAFFGQGTRLTVV.

This sequence joins TRBV28 and TRBJ2-7; TRBD2 aligns across 8 bases. Germline V gene data show CDR1 as MDHEN and CDR2 as SYDVKM. J was trimmed by 3 bases and V by 7 bases; bases with no gene match: 2. The CDR3 has 12 amino acids. The CDR3 DNA reads TGTGCCAGCACCACTAGCGGCTACGAGCAGTACTTC. Residues: CASTTSGYEQYF.

The rearrangement joins TRBV27 to TRBJ1-6; the D is unclear. This CDR3 has 15 amino acids. In germline, CDR1 is MNHEY, CDR2 SMNVEV (reference sequence). V shed 3 bases and J shed 7 bases, with 13 bases lying between them. CDR3 coding DNA: TGTGCCAGCAGTTTCCGGGCAGGATCAAATTCACCCCTCCACTTT. Translating gives CASSFRAGSNSPLHF.

The rearrangement uses TRBV27 and TRBJ2-5; 8 bases map to TRBD2. Germline V gives CDR1 MNHEY, CDR2 SMNVEV (reference sequence). The CDR3 is made up of 11 amino acids. V lost 7 bases, J lost 8 bases, and 3 bases stayed unmatched. This CDR3 reads CASTGGGTQYF. The DNA of the CDR3 is TGTGCCAGCACGGGGGGGGGAACCCAGTACTTC.

In DNA, the CDR3 is TGTGCCAGCAGTTACTCGGGACGGGCGAACACCGGGGAGCTGTTTTTT. It translates to CASSYSGRANTGELFF. The J gene is TRBJ2-2, the V gene TRBV6-5; D is possibly TRBD1 or TRBD2 (5 bases each). Looked up from germline, CDR1 is MNHEY and CDR2 is SVGAGI. The V end lost 0 bases, the J end lost 0 bases, and 8 bases lay between the germline ends. The CDR3 totals 16 residues.

This clone came up a few times. The chain uses TRBV5-1 and TRBJ1-2; 7 bases are a match to TRBD1. CDR1 SGHRS and CDR2 YFSETQ come from the germline V gene. The CDR3 is 13 amino acids. J gave up 4 bases and V 3 bases, and 3 bases lay outside the gene matches. The CDR3 reads CASSSTGSYGYTF. The CDR3 region has the DNA TGCGCCAGCAGCTCGACAGGGTCCTATGGCTACACCTTC.

The chain couples TRBV27 to TRBJ2-7; 10 nucleotides agree with TRBD2. The germline CDR1 and CDR2 sequences are MNHEY and SMNVEV (reference sequence). CDR3 length equals 17 residues. V lost 0 bases to trimming and J lost 7 bases; unmatched junction nucleotides: 12. CDR3: CASSLSRPGLARGEQYF. CDR3 in DNA: TGTGCCAGCAGTTTATCTAGACCGGGACTAGCGAGGGGGGAGCAGTACTTC.

The chain combines TRBV5-1 with TRBJ2-3; 8 nucleotides line up with TRBD2. This CDR3 comprises 16 residues. CDR1 and CDR2 (germline): SGHRS, YFSETQ. Germline trimming cut 4 bases from V and 3 bases from J; bases unmatched to any gene: 10. The CDR3 spells CASSPRGGGRTDTQYF. CDR3 coding DNA: TGCGCCAGCAGCCCACGGGGGGGTGGGAGGACAGATACGCAGTATTTT. The full variable domain, rest sourced from reference TRBV5-1 and TRBJ2-3, is KAGVTQTPRYLIKTRGQQVTLSCSPISGHRSVSWYQQTPGQGLQFLFEYFSETQRNKGNFPGRFSGRQFSNSRSEMNVSTLELGDSALYLCASSPRGGGRTDTQYFGPGTRLTVL.

The chain uses TRBV2 and TRBJ1-1, with D uncertain. Per germline, CDR1 SNHLY and CDR2 FYNNEI. The V and J ends lost 6 bases and 0 bases respectively, with 8 bases between them. The CDR3 sequence is 13 residues long. The CDR3 region has the DNA TGTGCCAGCAGCGCCGGGTTGAACACTGAAGCTTTCTTT. This gives the protein CASSAGLNTEAFF.

A few counts support this clone. The chain carries TRBV30 and TRBJ2-7; 7 bases are a match to TRBD2. After removal of 3 bases from V and 0 bases from J, the junction contained 5 bases not matched to a gene. The germline V gene has CDR1 GTSNPN and CDR2 SVGIG (reference sequence). The CDR3 runs to 14 residues. CDR3 region: CAWSERGLSYEQYF. Written as DNA, the CDR3 is TGTGCCTGGAGCGAGCGGGGTCTCTCCTACGAGCAGTACTTC.

V is TRBV4-2 and J is TRBJ2-3; weak D call: TRBD2 (5 bases). The CDR3 is 15 amino acids. Germline loops: CDR1 LGHNA, CDR2 YNFKEQ. Trimming cost V 0 bases and J 5 bases, with 12 bases left between them. As DNA, the CDR3 is TGTGCCAGCAGCCAAGATCGGACTGGGGAAGATACGCAGTATTTT. This codes for CASSQDRTGEDTQYF.

This clone was detected only once. The chain uses TRBV11-2 and TRBJ2-1, with D perhaps TRBD1 or TRBD2 (5 bases each). The V gene lost 2 bases and the J gene lost 6 bases, with 14 bases spanning the gap. CDR1 is SGHAT, CDR2 FQNNGV, per germline. The CDR3 consists of 15 residues. CDR3 in amino acids: CASSLRQGVGNEQFF. The CDR3 DNA reads as TGTGCCAGCAGCTTACGGCAGGGAGTGGGCAATGAGCAGTTCTTC.

The chain uses TRBV7-3 and TRBJ2-7, with 12 nucleotides matching TRBD2. Germline assignment: CDR1 SGHTA and CDR2 FQGTGA. CDR3 size: 15 residues. V lost 5 bases to trimming and J lost 7 bases; unmatched junction nucleotides: 9. The CDR3 loop reads CASSPRTSGIGEQYF. In DNA form, the CDR3 reads TGTGCCAGCAGCCCGCGGACTAGCGGGATCGGGGAGCAGTACTTC.

The V and J genes are TRBV4-1 and TRBJ2-7; 9 nucleotides align to TRBD1. CDR3 size: 14 residues. CDR1 is MGHRA, CDR2 YSYEKL, per germline. V was pared by 4 bases and J by 5 bases, with 6 bases of the junction left unmatched. The CDR3 sequence: CASSRPGQGNEQYF. DNA of the CDR3: TGCGCCAGCAGCCGACCGGGACAGGGAAACGAGCAGTACTTC.

CDR3 sequence (DNA): TGTGCCAGCAGCCAAGATGGGAGTTACGAGCAGTACTTC. Its protein product is CASSQDGSYEQYF. The chain has TRBV14 and TRBJ2-7; a weak D match, TRBD2 (5 bases). V was trimmed by 0 bases and J by 4 bases, leaving 7 bases between them. Germline V lookup: CDR1 SGHDN, CDR2 FVKESK. There are 13 residues in the CDR3. Filled out from reference TRBV14 and TRBJ2-7, the complete variable domain reads EAGVTQFPSHSVIEKGQTVTLRCDPISGHDNLYWYRRVMGKEIKFLLHFVKESKQDESGMPNNRFLAERTGGTYSTLKVQPAELEDSGVYFCASSQDGSYEQYFGPGTRLTVT.

The rearrangement joins TRBV21-1 to TRBJ2-7. TRBV21-1 is an annotated pseudogene. The CDR3 runs 15 residues. CDR3 loop: CASSKERGATYEQYF. The CDR3, as DNA: TGTGCCAGCAGCAAAGAGCGAGGGGCAACCTACGAGCAGTACTTC.

J is TRBJ1-4 and V is TRBV10-3; D not certain. The V end was cut by 0 bases, the J end by 5 bases, with 7 bases between. Germline CDR1 ENHRY, CDR2 SYGVKD. CDR3 length: 14 residues. The CDR3: CAISESTENEKLFF. The CDR3, as DNA: TGTGCCATCAGTGAGTCGACCGAAAATGAAAAACTGTTTTTT.

The chain links TRBV28 to TRBJ2-7, with TRBD2 matching over 11 bases. V lost 5 bases, J lost 3 bases, and 9 bases stayed unmatched. The CDR3 totals 16 residues. Germline loops: CDR1 MDHEN, CDR2 SYDVKM. The CDR3, as DNA: TGTGCCAGCAGTGTACTAACTAGCGGGAGATTCTACGAGCAGTACTTC. Protein: CASSVLTSGRFYEQYF.

This sequence joins TRBV27 and TRBJ1-2; weak D call: TRBD1 (6 bases). The CDR3 runs 13 residues. The germline CDR1 and CDR2 sequences are MNHEY and SMNVEV (reference sequence). Trimming shortened V by 6 bases and J by 8 bases, and 16 bases separated the two germline ends. The CDR3 protein is CASRGQPFLGYTF. DNA of the CDR3: TGTGCCAGCAGGGGACAACCCTTCCTAGGCTACACCTTC.

The chain combines TRBV9 with TRBJ2-5, with 8 nucleotides matching TRBD1. Germline V lookup: CDR1 SGDLS, CDR2 YYNGEE. The CDR3 is 17 residues long. With 1 base clipped from V and 5 bases from J, the junction kept 13 bases outside the gene matches. The CDR3 region is CASSVSRGTGLQETQYF. Written as DNA, the CDR3 is TGTGCCAGCAGCGTAAGTAGGGGGACAGGACTACAGGAGACCCAGTACTTC.